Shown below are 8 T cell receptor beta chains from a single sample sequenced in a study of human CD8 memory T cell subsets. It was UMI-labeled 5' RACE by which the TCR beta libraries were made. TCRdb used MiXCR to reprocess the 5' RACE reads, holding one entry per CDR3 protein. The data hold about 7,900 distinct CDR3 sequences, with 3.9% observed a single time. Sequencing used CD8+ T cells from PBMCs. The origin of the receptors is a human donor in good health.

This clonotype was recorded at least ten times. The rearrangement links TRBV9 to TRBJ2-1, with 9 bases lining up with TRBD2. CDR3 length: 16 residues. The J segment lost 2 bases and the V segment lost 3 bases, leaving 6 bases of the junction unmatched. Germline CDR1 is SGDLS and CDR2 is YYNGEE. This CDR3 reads CASSDNSGGPYNEQFF. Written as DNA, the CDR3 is TGTGCCAGCAGCGATAATAGCGGGGGTCCCTACAATGAGCAGTTCTTC.

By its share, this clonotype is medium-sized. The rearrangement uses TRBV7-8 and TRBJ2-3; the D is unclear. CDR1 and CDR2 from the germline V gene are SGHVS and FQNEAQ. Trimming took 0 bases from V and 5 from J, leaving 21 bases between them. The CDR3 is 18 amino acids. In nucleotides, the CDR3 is TGTGCCAGCAGCTTAGCACCTACCCTAGGAGCTGGGGTAGATACGCAGTATTTT. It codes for CASSLAPTLGAGVDTQYF.

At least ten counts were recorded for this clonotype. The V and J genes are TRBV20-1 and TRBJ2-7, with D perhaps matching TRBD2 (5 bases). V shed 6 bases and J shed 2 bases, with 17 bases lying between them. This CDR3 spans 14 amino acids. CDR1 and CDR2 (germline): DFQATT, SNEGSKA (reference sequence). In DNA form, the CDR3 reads TGCAGTGCACTACTTTTAAGCGGAACCTACGAGCAGTACTTC. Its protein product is CSALLLSGTYEQYF.

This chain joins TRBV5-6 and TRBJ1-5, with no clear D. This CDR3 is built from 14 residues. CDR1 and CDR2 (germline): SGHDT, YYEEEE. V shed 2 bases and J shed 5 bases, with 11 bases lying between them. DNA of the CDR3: TGTGCCAGCAGCTTTAGGGCAGCTCATCAGCCCCAGCATTTT. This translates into CASSFRAAHQPQHF.

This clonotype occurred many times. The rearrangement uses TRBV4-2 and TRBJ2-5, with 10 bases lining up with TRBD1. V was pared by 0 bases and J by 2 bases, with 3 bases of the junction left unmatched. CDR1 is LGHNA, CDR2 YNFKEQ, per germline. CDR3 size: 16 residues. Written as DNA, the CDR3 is TGTGCCAGCAGCCAAGAAGGGACAGGGGTACAAGAGACCCAGTACTTC. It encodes CASSQEGTGVQETQYF.

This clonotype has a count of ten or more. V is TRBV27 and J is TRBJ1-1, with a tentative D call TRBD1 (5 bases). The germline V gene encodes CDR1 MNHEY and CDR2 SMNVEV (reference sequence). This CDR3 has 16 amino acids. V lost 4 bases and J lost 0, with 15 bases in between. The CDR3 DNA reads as TGTGCCAGCAGTTCAAGGGGAGTAAATATGAACACTGAAGCTTTCTTT. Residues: CASSSRGVNMNTEAFF.

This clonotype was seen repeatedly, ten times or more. The CDR3 bases are TGTGCCAGCAGTTACGGGGGGCCGGGTGAAAAACTGTTTTTT. This encodes CASSYGGPGEKLFF. This chain joins TRBV6-5 and TRBJ1-4, with D perhaps matching TRBD1 (6 bases). This CDR3 is 14 amino acids long. V lost 2 bases and J lost 7, with 11 bases in between. CDR1 and CDR2 from the germline V gene are MNHEY and SVGAGI.

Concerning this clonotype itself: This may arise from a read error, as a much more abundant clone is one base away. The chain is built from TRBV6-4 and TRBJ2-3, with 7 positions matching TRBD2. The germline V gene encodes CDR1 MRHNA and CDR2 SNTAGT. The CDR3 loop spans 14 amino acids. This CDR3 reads CACSGSGSTDTQYF. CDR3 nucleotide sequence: TGTGCCTGCAGTGGTAGCGGGAGCACAGATACGCAGTATTTT.